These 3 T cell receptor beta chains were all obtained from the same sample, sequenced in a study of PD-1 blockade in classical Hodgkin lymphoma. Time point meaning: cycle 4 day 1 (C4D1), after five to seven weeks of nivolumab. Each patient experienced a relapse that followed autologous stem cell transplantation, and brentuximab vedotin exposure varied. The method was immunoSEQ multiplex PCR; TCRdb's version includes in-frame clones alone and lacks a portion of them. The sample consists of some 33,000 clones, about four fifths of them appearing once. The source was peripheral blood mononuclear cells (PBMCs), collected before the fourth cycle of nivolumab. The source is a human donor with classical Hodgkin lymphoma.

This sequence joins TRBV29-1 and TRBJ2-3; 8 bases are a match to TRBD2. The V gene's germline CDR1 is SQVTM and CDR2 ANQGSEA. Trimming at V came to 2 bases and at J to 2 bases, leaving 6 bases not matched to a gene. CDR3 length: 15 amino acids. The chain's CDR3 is CSVEFGGGHTDTQYF. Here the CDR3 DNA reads TGCAGCGTTGAATTTGGCGGGGGGCACACAGATACGCAGTATTTT.

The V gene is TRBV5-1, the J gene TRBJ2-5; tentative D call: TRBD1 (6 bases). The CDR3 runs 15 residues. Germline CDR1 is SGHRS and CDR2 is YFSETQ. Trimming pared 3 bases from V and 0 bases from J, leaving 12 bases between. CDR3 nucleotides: TGCGCCAGCAGCTCCCGGGACATCTACCAAGAGACCCAGTACTTC. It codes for CASSSRDIYQETQYF.

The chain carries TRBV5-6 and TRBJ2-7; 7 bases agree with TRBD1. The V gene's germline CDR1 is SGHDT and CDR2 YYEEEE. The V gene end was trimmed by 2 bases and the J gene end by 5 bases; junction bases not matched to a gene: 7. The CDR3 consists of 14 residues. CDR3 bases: TGTGCCAGCAGCTTCTATAGAGGGGGCCACGAGCAGTACTTC. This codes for CASSFYRGGHEQYF.